Shown below are 3 T cell receptor beta chains from a single sample sequenced in a study of T cell repertoires in cytomegalovirus infection. TCRdb passed the reads through MiXCR, listing each CDR3 protein once. The data hold about 570,000 distinct CDR3 sequences, with just under 40% observed a single time. No antigen has been identified for these receptors. Here the sequenced sample was cultured PBMCs, taken from culture after CMV antigen stimulation. The receptors were gathered from a human donor in good health (CMV status not recorded). Some clones in this sample may be carry-over from other donors' samples.

The rearrangement uses TRBV7-3 and TRBJ1-2; D unresolved. Trimming removed 2 bases from V and 3 bases from J, with 16 bases in between. This CDR3 is built from 16 residues. CDR1 and CDR2 (germline): SGHTA, FQGTGA. The CDR3 bases are TGTGCCAGCAGCTTAGTAGGAGGGCACGTCGACTATGGCTACACCTTC. Translated, it gives CASSLVGGHVDYGYTF.

This clonotype was counted at least ten times. The chain joins TRBV7-2 to TRBJ2-2, with D uncertain. CDR3 length: 14 residues. Germline CDR1 and CDR2: SGHTA and FQGNSA. Trimming stripped 1 base from V and 6 bases from J, with 9 bases between. CDR3 in DNA: TGTGCCAGCAGCTTAGGTGTCGGGCCCGGGGAGCTGTTTTTT. Amino acid sequence: CASSLGVGPGELFF.

The genes are TRBV5-6 and TRBJ1-5, with no clear D. The CDR3 is made up of 14 amino acids. In germline, CDR1 is SGHDT, CDR2 YYEEEE. V was clipped by 2 bases and J by 5 bases, with 11 bases between them. In nucleotides, the CDR3 is TGTGCCAGCAGCTTCGGTCGGGCGGATCAGCCCCAGCATTTT. This encodes CASSFGRADQPQHF.